A selection of T cell receptor beta chains follows, all from one sample in a study of cytomegalovirus exposure and HLA in healthy donors. Assay: immunoSEQ multiplex PCR; the TCRdb copy retains only in-frame clones and omits some. Of around 140,000 clones in the sample, approximately 8.9% are singletons; the top ten hold about 7.5%. Sequences were obtained from PBMCs. The receptors shown here come from a woman between 35 and 50 years old in good health and CMV-seropositive. CDR3s include the opening cysteine and the closing phenylalanine or tryptophan. Each record gives: clone size, V gene, J gene, D gene, CDR3 protein, CDR3 DNA. A D gene is named only where the DNA matches it firmly. Size is omitted from some rows. Given values are once, few, many or a class for expanded clones.

few	TRBV4-1	TRBJ2-2	.	CASSQELPSGVNTGELFF	TGCGCCAGCAGCCAAGAACTCCCGTCGGGAGTTAACACCGGGGAGCTGTTTTTT
.	TRBV18	TRBJ1-4	.	CASSPDMNNEKLFF	TGTGCCAGCTCACCAGACATGAATAATGAAAAACTGTTTTTT
.	TRBV7-2	TRBJ2-1	.	CASSSDDTGWYNEQFF	TGTGCCAGCAGCTCGGATGACACCGGCTGGTACAATGAGCAGTTCTTC
few	TRBV9	TRBJ2-2	.	CASSALGGETGELFF	TGTGCCAGCAGCGCCCTTGGAGGGGAAACCGGGGAGCTGTTTTTT
.	TRBV5-6	TRBJ1-2	TRBD1	CASSLSRDRVIYGYTF	TGTGCCAGCAGCTTGTCCCGGGACAGGGTCATCTATGGCTACACCTTC
few	TRBV25-1	TRBJ1-6	TRBD1	CASRETGQGSPLHF	TGTGCCAGCAGGGAGACAGGGCAGGGTTCACCCCTCCACTTT
few	TRBV14	TRBJ1-2	.	CASSQAVAYGYTF	TGTGCCAGCAGCCAAGCGGTTGCTTATGGCTACACCTTC
few	TRBV12-5	TRBJ1-5	.	CASGSPPGEGPQHF	TGTGCTAGTGGTTCCCCCCCGGGGGAGGGGCCCCAGCATTTT
few	TRBV2	TRBJ1-2	.	CASRGDSRGTF	TGTGCCAGCAGGGGGGACTCCCGGGGGACCTTC
.	TRBV2	TRBJ2-2	.	CASRKSTGTGELFF	TGTGCCAGCAGAAAATCTACAGGGACCGGGGAGCTGTTTTTT
.	TRBV5-1	TRBJ2-7	.	CASSLTASGVATEQYF	TGCGCCAGCAGCTTAACAGCCTCGGGGGTTGCCACCGAGCAGTACTTC
.	TRBV7-2	TRBJ1-6	.	CASSLTEGNSPLHF	TGTGCCAGCAGCTTAACAGAAGGAAATTCACCCCTCCACTTT
few	TRBV29-1	TRBJ2-2	.	CSVRLGNTGELFF	TGCAGCGTTCGACTTGGGAACACCGGGGAGCTGTTTTTT
few	TRBV29-1	TRBJ2-1	TRBD1	CSAGDSYNEQFF	TGCAGCGCTGGGGACAGTTACAATGAGCAGTTCTTC
.	TRBV2	TRBJ1-5	TRBD1	CASSDRGQNQPQHF	TGTGCCAGCAGTGACAGGGGGCAGAATCAGCCCCAGCATTTT
.	TRBV29-1	TRBJ2-3	TRBD2	CSVREGTSGSRDTQYF	TGCAGCGTTAGGGAAGGGACTAGCGGTTCCAGGGATACGCAGTATTTT
.	TRBV5-4	TRBJ1-2	.	CASTDVGPFSF	TGTGCCAGCACCGACGTGGGGCCTTTTTCCTTC
few	TRBV14	TRBJ2-7	TRBD1	CASSRQGYEQYF	TGTGCCAGCAGCCGACAGGGGTACGAGCAGTACTTC
.	TRBV25-1	TRBJ2-7	TRBD1	CARADRESWVRDYEQYF	TGTGCCAGGGCGGACAGGGAAAGTTGGGTTCGCGACTACGAGCAGTACTTC
.	TRBV11-3	TRBJ1-2	TRBD1	CASSSGQDYGYTF	TGTGCCAGCAGCTCCGGACAGGATTATGGCTACACCTTC
few	TRBV6-5	TRBJ2-7	.	CASTNRNYEQYF	TGTGCCAGCACGAACAGAAACTACGAGCAGTACTTC
.	TRBV19	TRBJ1-2	.	CASSIWGELVYGYTF	TGTGCCAGTAGTATTTGGGGGGAATTGGTCTATGGCTACACCTTC
.	TRBV7-9	TRBJ2-7	TRBD2	CASSMGLAGKHEQYF	TGTGCCAGCAGCATGGGACTAGCGGGGAAACACGAGCAGTACTTC
few	TRBV13	TRBJ1-1	.	CASSNQGSRAGNTEAFF	TGTGCCAGCAGCAACCAGGGGTCCCGGGCGGGGAACACTGAAGCTTTCTTT
few	TRBV5-1	TRBJ1-1	TRBD1	CASSWDRVPNTEAFF	TGCGCCAGCAGCTGGGACAGGGTTCCGAACACTGAAGCTTTCTTT
few	TRBV11-2	TRBJ1-4	TRBD1	CASSSQTGTGWEKLFF	TGTGCCAGCAGCTCACAGACAGGGACGGGATGGGAAAAACTGTTTTTT
few	TRBV19	TRBJ2-7	.	CASRSDRTYEQYF	TGTGCCAGTAGGAGTGATCGAACCTACGAGCAGTACTTC
.	TRBV11-2	TRBJ2-2	.	CASSPGLPTGELFF	TGTGCCAGCAGCCCGGGACTTCCCACCGGGGAGCTGTTTTTT
few	TRBV7-2	TRBJ2-7	.	CASGQSYYEQYF	TGTGCCTCCGGACAGAGCTACTACGAGCAGTACTTC
few	TRBV5-6	TRBJ2-1	TRBD1	CASSFLGQDYNEQFF	TGTGCCAGCAGCTTCCTTGGACAGGACTACAATGAGCAGTTCTTC
.	TRBV4-1	TRBJ1-2	TRBD1	CASSQSEDRRQANYGYTF	TGCGCCAGCAGCCAATCGGAGGACAGGAGACAAGCGAACTATGGCTACACCTTC
.	TRBV19	TRBJ2-7	TRBD2	CASSIDSAGDTYEQYF	TGTGCCAGTAGTATAGATTCAGCGGGGGACACCTACGAGCAGTACTTC
.	TRBV9	TRBJ2-1	TRBD1	CASSVGHRGRWDEQFF	TGTGCCAGCAGCGTAGGGCACAGGGGTCGGTGGGATGAGCAGTTCTTC
.	TRBV27	TRBJ2-2	.	CASSGGPGVTGELFF	TGTGCCAGCAGCGGGGGGCCGGGTGTGACCGGGGAGCTGTTTTTT
few	TRBV7-3	TRBJ2-5	TRBD2	CASSLIWGGTQYF	TGTGCCAGCAGCTTAATATGGGGGGGTACCCAGTACTTC
.	TRBV5-1	TRBJ1-1	TRBD1	CASSSGTGGVMNTEAFF	TGCGCCAGCAGCTCCGGGACAGGGGGCGTCATGAACACTGAAGCTTTCTTT
few	TRBV6-6	TRBJ1-5	.	CASRSAGEANQPQHF	TGTGCCAGCAGAAGCGCGGGGGAGGCCAATCAGCCCCAGCATTTT
few	TRBV7-2	TRBJ1-6	.	CASSPGSWYNSPLHF	TGTGCCAGCAGCCCAGGATCCTGGTATAATTCACCCCTCCACTTT
few	TRBV10-3	TRBJ1-2	.	CAISESGTPKGDTF	TGTGCCATCAGTGAGTCGGGGACACCCAAAGGGGACACCTTC
.	TRBV9	TRBJ2-1	.	CASSVDHFPNEQFF	TGTGCCAGCAGCGTAGACCACTTCCCAAATGAGCAGTTCTTC
few	TRBV4-3	TRBJ2-1	.	CASSQGAAYNEQFF	TGCGCCAGCAGCCAAGGGGCCGCCTACAATGAGCAGTTCTTC
.	TRBV9	TRBJ1-1	.	CASSVVGAVNTEAFF	TGTGCCAGCAGCGTAGTCGGAGCGGTGAACACTGAAGCTTTCTTT
few	TRBV5-4	TRBJ2-3	TRBD2	CASSSGRGGLTDTQYF	TGTGCCAGCAGCTCGGGGCGGGGGGGCCTTACAGATACGCAGTATTTT
.	TRBV30	TRBJ1-4	.	CAWSLRGDNEKLFF	TGTGCCTGGAGCCTGCGGGGGGATAATGAAAAACTGTTTTTT
few	TRBV27	TRBJ1-5	TRBD1	CASKTGLGQPQHF	TGTGCCAGCAAGACAGGGCTGGGGCAGCCCCAGCATTTT
.	TRBV27	TRBJ2-3	TRBD2	CASGLRLAGSPASTDTQYF	TGTGCCAGCGGCCTACGACTAGCGGGGTCCCCGGCTAGCACAGATACGCAGTATTTT
few	TRBV5-6	TRBJ1-2	.	CASSLERTARYTF	TGTGCCAGCAGCTTGGAGAGGACAGCACGCTACACCTTC
.	TRBV5-1	TRBJ2-3	.	CASSSQGGTDTQYF	TGCGCCAGCAGCTCTCAGGGTGGCACAGATACGCAGTATTTT
.	TRBV19	TRBJ2-7	TRBD1	CASSIGGTASYEQYF	TGTGCCAGTAGTATAGGTGGGACAGCGTCCTACGAGCAGTACTTC
few	TRBV5-4	TRBJ2-1	.	CASSPASHSDEQFF	TGTGCCAGCAGCCCAGCTTCCCACAGTGATGAGCAGTTCTTC
few	TRBV6-1	TRBJ2-5	.	CANSDIQETQYF	TGTGCCAACTCGGACATACAAGAGACCCAGTACTTC
.	TRBV5-1	TRBJ1-1	TRBD1	CASSTGTGGKAFF	TGCGCCAGCAGCACGGGGACAGGGGGGAAAGCTTTCTTT
.	TRBV4-1	TRBJ2-5	TRBD2	CASSQGGSGVQETQYF	TGCGCCAGCAGCCAAGGGGGTAGCGGGGTCCAAGAGACCCAGTACTTC
few	TRBV7-2	TRBJ2-2	TRBD2	CAAGGAGELFF	TGTGCTGCGGGGGGGGCCGGGGAGCTGTTTTTT
few	TRBV11-2	TRBJ2-7	TRBD1	CASSRRTGVGNEQYF	TGTGCCAGCAGCAGACGGACAGGGGTAGGCAACGAGCAGTACTTC
few	TRBV6-4	TRBJ2-2	.	CASSAEGNTGELFF	TGTGCCAGCAGCGCCGAGGGGAACACCGGGGAGCTGTTTTTT